A single sample is the source of the 6 T cell receptor beta chains below, sequenced in a study of preoperative IRX-2 immunotherapy in early breast cancer. Treatment given: preoperative locoregional IRX-2 cytokine immunotherapy. Profiled with immunoSEQ multiplex PCR; TCRdb holds only in-frame clones, not every one. The profile covers tens of thousands of clones, with roughly four fifths appearing a single time and under 4% taken by the ten largest. The sample was acquired from a patient treated with IRX-2 immunotherapy. These receptor sequences come from a human donor with breast cancer.

Written as DNA, the CDR3 is TGTGCCAGCAGCTTAGGACTTTACAATGAGCAGTTCTTC. This sequence encodes CASSLGLYNEQFF. The chain recombines TRBV7-1 with TRBJ2-1; D perhaps matches TRBD2 (5 bases). TRBV7-1 is marked as an open reading frame, function uncertain. This CDR3 contains 13 residues. Trimming took 4 bases from V and 4 from J, leaving 8 bases between them.

This clone came up a few times. The chain employs TRBV14 and TRBJ1-1, with D tentatively TRBD1 (5 bases). CDR1 and CDR2 (germline): SGHDN, FVKESK. Trimming took 4 bases from V and 7 from J, leaving 16 bases between them. The CDR3 runs 14 residues. The CDR3 DNA reads as TGTGCCAGCAGCCGGACATCCATGAGGAATGAAGCTTTCTTT. Encoded protein: CASSRTSMRNEAFF.

The rearrangement links TRBV6-8 to TRBJ1-2; D ambiguous. The V gene lost 0 bases and the J gene lost 0 bases, with 5 bases spanning the gap. The length of the CDR3 is 14 residues. Germline V gene data show CDR1 as MNHGY and CDR2 as SAAAGT. The CDR3 loop reads CASSYSMSNYGYTF. The CDR3 region has the DNA TGTGCCAGCAGTTACTCGATGTCTAACTATGGCTACACCTTC.

This clone was picked up one time. The chain has TRBV6-8 and TRBJ1-6; TRBD1 is a possible D gene (6 bases). This CDR3 is built from 16 residues. The germline CDR1 and CDR2 sequences are MNHGY and SAAAGT. V shed 1 base and J shed 7 bases, with 14 bases lying between them. DNA of the CDR3: TGTGCCAGCAGTTACTTCGGACAGTTGGGCAATTCACCCCTCCACTTT. Encoded protein: CASSYFGQLGNSPLHF.

The chain combines TRBV11-3 with TRBJ2-5, with D hard to call. This CDR3 contains 14 residues. V gave up 3 bases and J gave up 2 bases, with 10 bases separating them. CDR1 and CDR2 (germline): SGHNT, YENEEA. The CDR3: CASSFTSRQETQYF. In DNA, the CDR3 is TGTGCCAGCAGCTTTACCTCCAGACAAGAGACCCAGTACTTC.

The chain has TRBV6-8 and TRBJ2-1; 8 bases line up with TRBD2. The V gene's germline CDR1 is MNHGY and CDR2 SAAAGT. This CDR3 spans 13 amino acids. J gave up 9 bases and V 7 bases, and 8 bases lay outside the gene matches. As DNA, the CDR3 is TGTGCCAGCACCAGGCCGGGAGGGGGTGAGCAGTTCTTC. Its translation: CASTRPGGGEQFF.